This T cell receptor (beta chain) was sequenced for a study of regulatory T cells in long-lasting Graves disease. The CDR3 sequence is 17 residues long. The V end lost 2 bases, the J end lost 3 bases, and 19 bases lay between the germline ends. CDR1 is MGHRA and CDR2 is YSYEKL in the germline V gene. Construction of TCR beta libraries relied on iRepertoire HTBI primers and on Arm-PCR targeting CDR3 regions. TCRdb processed the multiplex PCR reads anew with MiXCR; each CDR3 protein has one entry. The data show 600,000 to 850,000 distinct CDR3 sequences, 30% seen once. Of note for this clonotype: Its specificity is unknown.

Study-level results: Persistent-disease Graves' patients showed less TCR diversity than new cases. When disease was persistent, TRBV28, TRBJ1-2 and TRBJ2-5 were the favored segments.

Described time point: persistent/refractory GD, antithyroid drugs over 5 years with positive TRAb. Scientists built the TCR library using RNA that was extracted from PBMCs. Patients were from an endocrinology department in Xi'an, China. The sequences come from peripheral blood mononuclear cells (PBMCs), collected when the disease was refractory, from a patient treated with antithyroid drugs. The chain recombines TRBV4-1 with TRBJ1-1; no reliable D call. The receptor's source is a female donor with Graves disease. In nucleotides, the CDR3 is TGCGCCAGCAGCCAAACATTTCGCGAATTCCCACACACTGAAGCTTTCTTT. This gives the protein CASSQTFREFPHTEAFF.